Sequencing of this T cell receptor beta chain was carried out in a study of shared clonotypes between healthy human individuals. The protocol was immunoSEQ multiplex PCR, while the TCRdb copy is restricted to in-frame clones and leaves out a portion. Of about 580,000 clones detected, nearly 98% appear once; the ten largest clones hold less than 0.35%. Germline V gives CDR1 MNHEY, CDR2 SMNVEV (reference sequence). CDR3 length: 14 amino acids. The junction had 7 bases not matched to a gene; V was cut back by 5 bases and J by 5 bases. Only CD45RO-negative cells positively selected for CCR7 counted as naive CD8 cells, so terminally differentiated effector memory CD45RA+ cells were excluded.

V gene TRBV27 combines with J gene TRBJ2-7, with 9 bases lining up with TRBD2. The sample comprised naive CD8+ T cells sorted from blood. This clonotype was obtained from a man aged 30 to 45 in good health. CDR3 residues: CASSPGTSWHEQYF. In DNA, the CDR3 is TGTGCCAGCAGTCCCGGGACTAGCTGGCACGAGCAGTACTTC.